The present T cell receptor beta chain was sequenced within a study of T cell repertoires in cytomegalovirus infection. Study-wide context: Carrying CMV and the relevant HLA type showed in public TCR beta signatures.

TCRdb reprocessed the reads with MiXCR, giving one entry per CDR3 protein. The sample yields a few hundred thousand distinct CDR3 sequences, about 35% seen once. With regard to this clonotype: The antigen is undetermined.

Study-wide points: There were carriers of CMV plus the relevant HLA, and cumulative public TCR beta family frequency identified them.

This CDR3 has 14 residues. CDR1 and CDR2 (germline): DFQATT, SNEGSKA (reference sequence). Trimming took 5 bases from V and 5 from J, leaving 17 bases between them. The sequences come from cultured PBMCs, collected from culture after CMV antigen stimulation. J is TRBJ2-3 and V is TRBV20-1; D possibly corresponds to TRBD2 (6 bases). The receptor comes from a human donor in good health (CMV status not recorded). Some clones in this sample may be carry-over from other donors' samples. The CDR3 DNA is TGCAGTGCTGTCTATAGCGGTGCGTTAGATACGCAGTATTTT. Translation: CSAVYSGALDTQYF.